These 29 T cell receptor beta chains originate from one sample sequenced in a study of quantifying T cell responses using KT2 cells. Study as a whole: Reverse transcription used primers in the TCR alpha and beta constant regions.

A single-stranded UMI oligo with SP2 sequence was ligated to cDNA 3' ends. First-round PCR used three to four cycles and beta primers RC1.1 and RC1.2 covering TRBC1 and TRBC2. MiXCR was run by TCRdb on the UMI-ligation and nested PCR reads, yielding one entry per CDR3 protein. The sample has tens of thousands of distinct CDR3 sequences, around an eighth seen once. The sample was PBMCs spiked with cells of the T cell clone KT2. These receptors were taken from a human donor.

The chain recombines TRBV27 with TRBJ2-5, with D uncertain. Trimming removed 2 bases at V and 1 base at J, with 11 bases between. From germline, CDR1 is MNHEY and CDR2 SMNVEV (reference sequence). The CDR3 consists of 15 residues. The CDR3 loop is CASSLKAACQETQYF. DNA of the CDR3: TGTGCCAGCAGTTTAAAGGCAGCCTGCCAAGAGACCCAGTACTTC.

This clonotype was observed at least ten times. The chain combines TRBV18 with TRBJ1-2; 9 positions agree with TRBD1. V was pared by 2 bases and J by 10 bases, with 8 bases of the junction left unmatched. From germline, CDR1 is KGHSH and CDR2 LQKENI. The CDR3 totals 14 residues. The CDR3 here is CASSPGTGKGLYTF. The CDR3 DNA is TGTGCCAGCTCACCAGGGACAGGGAAAGGTCTCTACACCTTC.

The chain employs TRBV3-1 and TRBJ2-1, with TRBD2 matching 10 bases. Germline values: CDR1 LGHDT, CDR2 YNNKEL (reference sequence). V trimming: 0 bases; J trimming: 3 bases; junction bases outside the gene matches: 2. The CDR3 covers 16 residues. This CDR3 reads CASSQDPSGSYNEQFF. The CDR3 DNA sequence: TGTGCCAGCAGCCAAGATCCTAGCGGGAGCTACAATGAGCAGTTCTTC.

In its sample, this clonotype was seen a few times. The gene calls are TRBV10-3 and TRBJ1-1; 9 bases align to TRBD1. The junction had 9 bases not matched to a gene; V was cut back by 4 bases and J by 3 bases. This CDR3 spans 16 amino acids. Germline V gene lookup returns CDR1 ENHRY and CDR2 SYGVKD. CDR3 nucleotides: TGTGCCATCAGTGGTGGACAGGGGAGCCTTTACACTGAAGCTTTCTTT. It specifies CAISGGQGSLYTEAFF.

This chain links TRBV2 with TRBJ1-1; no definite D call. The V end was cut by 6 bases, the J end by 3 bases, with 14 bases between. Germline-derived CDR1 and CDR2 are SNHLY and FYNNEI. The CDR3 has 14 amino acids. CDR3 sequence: CASRPLVGDTEAFF. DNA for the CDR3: TGTGCCAGCAGACCGTTGGTAGGTGACACTGAAGCTTTCTTT. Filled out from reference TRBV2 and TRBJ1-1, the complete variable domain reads EPEVTQTPSHQVTQMGQEVILRCVPISNHLYFYWYRQILGQKVEFLVSFYNNEISEKSEIFDDQFSVERPDGSNFTLKIRSTKLEDSAMYFCASRPLVGDTEAFFGQGTRLTVV.

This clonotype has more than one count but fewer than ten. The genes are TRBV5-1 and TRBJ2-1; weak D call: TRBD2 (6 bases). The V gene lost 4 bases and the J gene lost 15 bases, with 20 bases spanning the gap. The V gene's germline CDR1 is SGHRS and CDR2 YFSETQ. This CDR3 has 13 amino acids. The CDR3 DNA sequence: TGCGCCAGCAGCGGGGGGTCCTCCCCCAAATGGTTCTTC. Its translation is CASSGGSSPKWFF.

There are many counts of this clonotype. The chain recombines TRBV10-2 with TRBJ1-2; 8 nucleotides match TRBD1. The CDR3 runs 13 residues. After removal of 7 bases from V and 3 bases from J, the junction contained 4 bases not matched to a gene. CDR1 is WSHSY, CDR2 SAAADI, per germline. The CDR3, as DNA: TGCGCCAGCACCCCGACAGGGGACTATGGCTACACCTTC. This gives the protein CASTPTGDYGYTF.

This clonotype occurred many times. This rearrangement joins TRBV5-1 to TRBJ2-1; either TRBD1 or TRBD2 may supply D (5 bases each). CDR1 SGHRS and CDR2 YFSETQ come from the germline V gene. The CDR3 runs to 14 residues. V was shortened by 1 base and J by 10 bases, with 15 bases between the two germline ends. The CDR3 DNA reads TGCGCCAGCAGCTTGTTGGGGGAGATACGGGAGCAGTTCTTC. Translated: CASSLLGEIREQFF. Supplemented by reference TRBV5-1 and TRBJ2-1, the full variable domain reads KAGVTQTPRYLIKTRGQQVTLSCSPISGHRSVSWYQQTPGQGLQFLFEYFSETQRNKGNFPGRFSGRQFSNSRSEMNVSTLELGDSALYLCASSLLGEIREQFFGPGTRLTVL.

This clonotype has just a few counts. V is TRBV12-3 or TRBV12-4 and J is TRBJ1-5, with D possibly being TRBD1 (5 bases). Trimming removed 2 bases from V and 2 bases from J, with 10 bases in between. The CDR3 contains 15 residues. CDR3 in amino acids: CASSLQGARNQPQHF. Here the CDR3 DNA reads TGTGCCAGCAGTTTACAGGGCGCCCGCAATCAGCCCCAGCATTTT.

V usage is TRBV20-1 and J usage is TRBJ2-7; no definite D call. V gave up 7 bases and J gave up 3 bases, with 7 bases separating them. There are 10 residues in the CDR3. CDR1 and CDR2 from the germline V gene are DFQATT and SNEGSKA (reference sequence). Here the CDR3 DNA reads TGCAGTGTAACAGACTACGAGCAGTACTTC. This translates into CSVTDYEQYF.

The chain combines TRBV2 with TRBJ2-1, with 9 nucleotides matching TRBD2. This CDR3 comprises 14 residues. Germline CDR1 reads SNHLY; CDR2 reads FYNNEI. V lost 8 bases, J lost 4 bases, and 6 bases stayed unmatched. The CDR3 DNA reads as TGTGCCAGCCAAGTAGCGGGGGTATACAATGAGCAGTTCTTC. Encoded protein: CASQVAGVYNEQFF.

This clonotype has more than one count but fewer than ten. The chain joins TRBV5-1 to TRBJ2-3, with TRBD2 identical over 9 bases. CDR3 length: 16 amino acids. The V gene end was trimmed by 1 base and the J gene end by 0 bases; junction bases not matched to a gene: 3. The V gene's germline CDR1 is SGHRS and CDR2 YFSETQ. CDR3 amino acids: CASSLRTSESTDTQYF. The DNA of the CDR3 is TGCGCCAGCAGCTTGAGGACTAGCGAAAGCACAGATACGCAGTATTTT.

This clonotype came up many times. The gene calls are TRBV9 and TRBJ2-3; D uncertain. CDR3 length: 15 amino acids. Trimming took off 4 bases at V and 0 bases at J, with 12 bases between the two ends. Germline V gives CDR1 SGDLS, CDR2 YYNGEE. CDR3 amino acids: CASSRGAPSTDTQYF. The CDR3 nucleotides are TGTGCCAGCAGCCGAGGAGCACCTAGCACAGATACGCAGTATTTT.

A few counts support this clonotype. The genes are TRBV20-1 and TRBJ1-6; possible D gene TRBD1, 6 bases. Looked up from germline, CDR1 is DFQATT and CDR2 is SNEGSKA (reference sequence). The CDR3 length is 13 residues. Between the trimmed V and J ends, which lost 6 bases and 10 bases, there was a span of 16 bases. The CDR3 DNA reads TGCAGTGCCGCAACGACAGGAGAATCACCCCTCCACTTT. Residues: CSAATTGESPLHF.

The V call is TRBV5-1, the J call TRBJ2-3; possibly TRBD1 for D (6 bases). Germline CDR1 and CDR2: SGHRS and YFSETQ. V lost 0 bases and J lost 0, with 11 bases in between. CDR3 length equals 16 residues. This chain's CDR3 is CASSLGVDRSTDTQYF. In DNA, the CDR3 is TGCGCCAGCAGCTTGGGGGTGGACAGAAGCACAGATACGCAGTATTTT.

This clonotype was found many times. The CDR3 DNA reads as TGCAGTGCCAAAGGGACTAGCGGGAGAGTCCCCTACAATGAGCAGTTCTTC. Encoded protein: CSAKGTSGRVPYNEQFF. The rearrangement uses TRBV20-1 and TRBJ2-1; 14 bases fit TRBD2. This CDR3 is built from 17 residues. Germline assignment: CDR1 DFQATT and CDR2 SNEGSKA (reference sequence). V gave up 6 bases and J gave up 2 bases; unmatched junction bases: 9.

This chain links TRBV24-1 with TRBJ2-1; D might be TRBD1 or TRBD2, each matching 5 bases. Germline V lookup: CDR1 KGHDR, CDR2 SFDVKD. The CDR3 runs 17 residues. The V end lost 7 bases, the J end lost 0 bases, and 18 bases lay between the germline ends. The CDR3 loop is CATSPSGDLGSYNEQFF. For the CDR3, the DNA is TGTGCCACCAGCCCCTCCGGGGACCTCGGCTCCTACAATGAGCAGTTCTTC.

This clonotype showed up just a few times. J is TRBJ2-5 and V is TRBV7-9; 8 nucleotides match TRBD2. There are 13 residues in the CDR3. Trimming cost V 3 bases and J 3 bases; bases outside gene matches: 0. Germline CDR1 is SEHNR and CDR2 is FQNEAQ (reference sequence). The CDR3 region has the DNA TGTGCCAGCAGCTTGACTAGCGAAGAGACCCAGTACTTC. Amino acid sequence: CASSLTSEETQYF.

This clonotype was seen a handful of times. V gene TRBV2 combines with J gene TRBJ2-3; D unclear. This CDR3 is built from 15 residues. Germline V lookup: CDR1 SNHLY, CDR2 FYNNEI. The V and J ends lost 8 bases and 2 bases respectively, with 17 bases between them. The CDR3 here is CASSILPELTDTQYF. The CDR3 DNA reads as TGTGCCAGCTCGATTTTGCCGGAACTCACAGATACGCAGTATTTT.

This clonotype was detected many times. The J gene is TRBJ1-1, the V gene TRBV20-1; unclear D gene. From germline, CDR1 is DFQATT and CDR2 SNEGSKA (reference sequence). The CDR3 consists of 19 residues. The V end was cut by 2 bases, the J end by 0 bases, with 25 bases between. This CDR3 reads CSARILRVRGGTVNTEAFF. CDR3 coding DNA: TGCAGTGCTAGAATCCTGAGGGTCCGCGGAGGAACCGTGAACACTGAAGCTTTCTTT.

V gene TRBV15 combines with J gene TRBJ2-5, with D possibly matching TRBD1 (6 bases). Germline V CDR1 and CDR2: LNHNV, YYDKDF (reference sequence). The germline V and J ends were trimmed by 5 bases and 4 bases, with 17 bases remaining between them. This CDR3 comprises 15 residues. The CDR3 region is CATSGEGGSRETQYF. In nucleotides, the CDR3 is TGTGCCACCAGCGGCGAAGGGGGTAGTAGAGAGACCCAGTACTTC.

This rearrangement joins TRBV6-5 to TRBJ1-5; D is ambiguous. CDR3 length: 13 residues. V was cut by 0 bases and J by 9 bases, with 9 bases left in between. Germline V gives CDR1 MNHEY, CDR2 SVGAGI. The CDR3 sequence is CASSYSRDGPQHF. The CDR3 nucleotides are TGTGCCAGCAGTTACTCCCGAGACGGGCCCCAGCATTTT.

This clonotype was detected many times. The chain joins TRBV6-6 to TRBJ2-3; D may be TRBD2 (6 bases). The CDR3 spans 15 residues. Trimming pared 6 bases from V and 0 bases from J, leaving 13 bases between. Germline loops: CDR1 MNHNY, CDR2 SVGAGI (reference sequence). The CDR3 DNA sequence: TGTGCCAGCAGCCGGGACTCCCCTAGCACAGATACGCAGTATTTT. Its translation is CASSRDSPSTDTQYF.

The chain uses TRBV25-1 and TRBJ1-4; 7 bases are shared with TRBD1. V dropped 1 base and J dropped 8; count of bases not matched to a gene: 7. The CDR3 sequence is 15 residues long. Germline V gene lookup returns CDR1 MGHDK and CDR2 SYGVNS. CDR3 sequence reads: CASSELDRTVEKLFF. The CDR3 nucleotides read TGTGCCAGCAGTGAATTGGACAGGACCGTGGAAAAACTGTTTTTT.

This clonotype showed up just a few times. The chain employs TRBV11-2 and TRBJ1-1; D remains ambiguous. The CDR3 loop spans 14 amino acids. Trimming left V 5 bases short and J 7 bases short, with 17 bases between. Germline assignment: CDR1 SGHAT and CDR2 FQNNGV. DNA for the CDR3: TGTGCCAGCAGCCCGGACGGACTCGGCCTTGAAGCTTTCTTT. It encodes CASSPDGLGLEAFF.

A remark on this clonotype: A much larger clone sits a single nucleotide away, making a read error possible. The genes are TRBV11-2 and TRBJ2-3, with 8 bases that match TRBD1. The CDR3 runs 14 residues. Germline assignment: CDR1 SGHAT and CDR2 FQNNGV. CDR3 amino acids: CASGLGDRIGTQYF. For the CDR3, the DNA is TGTGCCAGCGGCTTAGGGGACAGGATCGGGACGCAGTATTTT.

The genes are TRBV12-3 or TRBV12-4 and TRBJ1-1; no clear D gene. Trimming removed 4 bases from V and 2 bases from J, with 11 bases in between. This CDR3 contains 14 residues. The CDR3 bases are TGTGCCAGCAGTTCGACCGCAGGTAACACTGAAGCTTTCTTT. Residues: CASSSTAGNTEAFF.

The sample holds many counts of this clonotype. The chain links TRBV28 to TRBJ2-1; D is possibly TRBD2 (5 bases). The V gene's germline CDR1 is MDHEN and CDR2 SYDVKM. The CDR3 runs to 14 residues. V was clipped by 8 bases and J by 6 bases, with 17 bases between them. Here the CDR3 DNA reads TGTGCCAGCCTTTCTAGCTGGGGTGTCAATGAGCAGTTCTTC. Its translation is CASLSSWGVNEQFF.

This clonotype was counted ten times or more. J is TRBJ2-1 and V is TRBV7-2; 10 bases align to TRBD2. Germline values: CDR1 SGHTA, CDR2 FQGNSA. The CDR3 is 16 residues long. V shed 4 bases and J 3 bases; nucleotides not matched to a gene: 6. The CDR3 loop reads CASSSTGLADYNEQFF. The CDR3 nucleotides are TGTGCCAGCAGCTCAACCGGACTAGCGGACTACAATGAGCAGTTCTTC.